A single sample is the source of the 25 T cell receptor beta chains below, sequenced in a study of cytomegalovirus exposure and HLA in healthy donors. PCR was performed using 60 Vbeta and 13 Jbeta primers. Clones were read by immunoSEQ multiplex PCR, and TCRdb kept only the in-frame ones, dropping some. Of about 140,000 clones in the sample, approximately 72% were seen once. The sequencing input was PBMCs. These receptors were collected from a woman aged 55-75 years in good health and CMV-seronegative.

This clone was seen a handful of times. The CDR3 reads CAWSLDRGAQPQHF. The CDR3 DNA sequence: TGTGCCTGGAGCTTGGACAGGGGAGCTCAGCCCCAGCATTTT. The chain carries TRBV30 and TRBJ1-5; 9 bases align to TRBD1. Germline V gives CDR1 GTSNPN, CDR2 SVGIG (reference sequence). V shed 3 bases, J shed 6 bases, and the junction held 6 bases outside the gene matches. CDR3 length: 14 residues.

This clone has a single count. The chain uses TRBV5-1 and TRBJ1-1; D possibly corresponds to TRBD1 (5 bases). The CDR3 spans 15 residues. Per germline, CDR1 SGHRS and CDR2 YFSETQ. The V end was cut by 1 base, the J end by 0 bases, with 10 bases between. The CDR3 is CASSLIGGVNTEAFF. DNA of the CDR3: TGCGCCAGCAGCTTGATTGGGGGGGTGAACACTGAAGCTTTCTTT.

This chain joins TRBV4-2 and TRBJ2-7; tentative D call: TRBD2 (6 bases). V was shortened by 3 bases and J by 0 bases, with 15 bases between the two germline ends. CDR1 and CDR2 (germline): LGHNA, YNFKEQ. The CDR3 spans 16 residues. The CDR3 region is CASSHSGGVSSYEQYF. DNA of the CDR3: TGTGCCAGCAGCCATTCTGGAGGGGTATCCTCCTACGAGCAGTACTTC.

This rearrangement joins TRBV27 to TRBJ2-2, with 14 bases lining up with TRBD2. The trim removed 0 bases at V and 4 bases at J, leaving 7 bases unmatched. This CDR3 is built from 19 residues. CDR1 MNHEY and CDR2 SMNVEV come from the germline V gene (reference sequence). CDR3 sequence (DNA): TGTGCCAGCAGTTTATCGAGACTAGCGGGGGGGCGGGGCACCGGGGAGCTGTTTTTT. Translated: CASSLSRLAGGRGTGELFF.

The chain uses TRBV28 and TRBJ2-3; D is ambiguous. V shed 5 bases and J shed 5 bases, with 20 bases lying between them. The CDR3 runs 16 residues. The germline gives CDR1 MDHEN, CDR2 SYDVKM. In nucleotides, the CDR3 is TGTGCCAGCAGTCCGTCGGATGGAGACTTCGGAGATACGCAGTATTTT. Translating gives CASSPSDGDFGDTQYF.

The chain has TRBV7-2 and TRBJ2-3, with 11 bases matching TRBD2. This CDR3 has 17 amino acids. V lost 1 base to trimming and J lost 4 bases; unmatched junction nucleotides: 7. Per germline, CDR1 SGHTA and CDR2 FQGNSA. Here the CDR3 reads CASSLVRASGRSDTQYF. The CDR3 bases are TGTGCCAGCAGCTTAGTGAGGGCTAGCGGGAGGTCAGATACGCAGTATTTT.

The sample holds a few counts of this clone. The V gene is TRBV28, the J gene TRBJ2-5; TRBD2 aligns across 10 bases. CDR1 and CDR2 (germline): MDHEN, SYDVKM. The CDR3 spans 15 residues. V shed 6 bases and J 12 bases; nucleotides not matched to a gene: 16. CDR3 loop: CASRETGTSAPSEYF. The CDR3, as DNA: TGTGCCAGCAGAGAAACCGGGACTAGCGCGCCATCGGAGTACTTC. Looking up the rest from reference TRBV28 and TRBJ2-5 gives the full variable domain: DVKVTQSSRYLVKRTGEKVFLECVQDMDHENMFWYRQDPGLGLRLIYFSYDVKMKEKGDIPEGYSVSREKKERFSLILESASTNQTSMYLCASRETGTSAPSEYFGPGTRLLVL.

This clone was seen only once. This chain joins TRBV6-1 and TRBJ2-5; TRBD1 matches at 8 bases. The DNA matches TRBJ2-7 better at its end, which makes the J call doubtful. CDR3 size: 13 residues. Looked up from germline, CDR1 is MNHNS and CDR2 is SASEGT. The CDR3 DNA reads as TGTGCCAGCAGTACCTACAGGGGGTACGAGCAGTACTTC. This translates into CASSTYRGYEQYF.

The rearrangement joins TRBV5-1 to TRBJ2-1; 7 nucleotides agree with TRBD2. V lost 5 bases and J lost 6; bases outside the gene matches: 8. The CDR3 is 14 amino acids. Looked up from germline, CDR1 is SGHRS and CDR2 is YFSETQ. CDR3 nucleotide sequence: TGCGCCAGCAGTCTAAGGCTAGCGGCCAATGAGCAGTTCTTC. The encoded protein is CASSLRLAANEQFF. The full variable domain, rest sourced from reference TRBV5-1 and TRBJ2-1, is KAGVTQTPRYLIKTRGQQVTLSCSPISGHRSVSWYQQTPGQGLQFLFEYFSETQRNKGNFPGRFSGRQFSNSRSEMNVSTLELGDSALYLCASSLRLAANEQFFGPGTRLTVL.

The CDR3 DNA sequence: TGCGCCAGCAACCAGGGACAGGGAGGAGAAAAACTGTTTTTT. This sequence encodes CASNQGQGGEKLFF. The genes are TRBV4-3 and TRBJ1-4; 9 nucleotides line up with TRBD1. With V trimmed by 7 bases and J by 8 bases, 8 bases remained unmatched. Per germline, CDR1 LGHNA and CDR2 YSLEER. This CDR3 comprises 14 residues.

This rearrangement joins TRBV6-1 to TRBJ2-7, with TRBD2 matching 7 bases. Germline V gives CDR1 MNHNS, CDR2 SASEGT. V was pared by 2 bases and J by 2 bases, with 9 bases of the junction left unmatched. The CDR3 has 16 amino acids. Here the CDR3 DNA reads TGTGCCAGCAGTGAACAGTCTCGTCTAGCGGCCTACGAGCAGTACTTC. Its protein is CASSEQSRLAAYEQYF.

The chain couples TRBV19 to TRBJ1-2; no definite D call. The CDR3 contains 13 residues. V shed 5 bases and J shed 3 bases, with 10 bases lying between them. The germline V gene has CDR1 LNHDA and CDR2 SQIVND (reference sequence). CDR3 loop: CASSPTDYYGYTF. The CDR3 nucleotides are TGTGCCAGTAGTCCTACAGATTACTATGGCTACACCTTC.

The rearrangement uses TRBV7-9 and TRBJ2-1; 12 bases line up with TRBD2. The CDR3 has 14 amino acids. Germline V gene data show CDR1 as SEHNR and CDR2 as FQNEAQ (reference sequence). The trim removed 3 bases at V and 9 bases at J, leaving 3 bases unmatched. The CDR3 DNA is TGTGCCAGCAGCTTGGCTAGCGGGAGGGGTGAGCAGTTCTTC. Its translation is CASSLASGRGEQFF.

This clone was seen just once. V usage is TRBV29-1 and J usage is TRBJ1-1, with 7 bases identical to TRBD1. Losses at the gene ends were 4 bases for V and 2 bases for J; bases not matched to a gene: 4. The germline V gene has CDR1 SQVTM and CDR2 ANQGSEA. This CDR3 region has 13 residues. The CDR3 DNA follows: TGCAGCGTTGGATGGGACAGTAACACTGAAGCTTTCTTT. This encodes CSVGWDSNTEAFF. Together with reference TRBV29-1 and TRBJ1-1, the CDR3 gives the full variable domain: SAVISQKPSRDICQRGTSLTIQCQVDSQVTMMFWYRQQPGQSLTLIATANQGSEATYESGFVIDKFPISRPNLTFSTLTVSNMSPEDSSIYLCSVGWDSNTEAFFGQGTRLTVV.

The rearrangement joins TRBV5-1 to TRBJ2-5; 9 nucleotides align to TRBD2. This CDR3 region has 14 residues. Germline V gene sequence: CDR1 SGHRS, CDR2 YFSETQ. J was trimmed by 5 bases and V by 4 bases; bases with no gene match: 6. The chain's CDR3 is CASSPLAGAETQYF. In nucleotides, the CDR3 is TGCGCCAGCAGCCCCTTAGCGGGGGCGGAGACCCAGTACTTC.

The rearrangement joins TRBV6-5 to TRBJ2-7; 8 bases align to TRBD2. Germline V gene data show CDR1 as MNHEY and CDR2 as SVGAGI. The trim removed 5 bases at V and 2 bases at J, leaving 8 bases unmatched. The CDR3 extends over 15 amino acids. This chain's CDR3 is CASSRGVAGTYEQYF. The CDR3 DNA is TGTGCCAGCAGTCGCGGGGTAGCGGGGACCTACGAGCAGTACTTC.

The CDR3 nucleotides are TGCGCCAGCAGCCAGAGCTACCCACAAGAGACCCAGTACTTC. This gives the protein CASSQSYPQETQYF. This sequence joins TRBV4-3 and TRBJ2-5; D is uncertain. Deletions cut 3 bases from V and 2 bases from J, with 10 bases between. Germline V gene data show CDR1 as LGHNA and CDR2 as YSLEER. The CDR3 runs to 14 residues.

The V call is TRBV5-1, the J call TRBJ2-2; 12 bases map to TRBD2. The CDR3 sequence is 15 residues long. V shed 4 bases and J 5 bases; nucleotides not matched to a gene: 3. Germline V gene lookup returns CDR1 SGHRS and CDR2 YFSETQ. CDR3 nucleotide sequence: TGCGCCAGCAGCCTAGGACTAGCGGGAACCGGGGAGCTGTTTTTT. The encoded protein is CASSLGLAGTGELFF. Filled out from reference TRBV5-1 and TRBJ2-2, the complete variable domain reads KAGVTQTPRYLIKTRGQQVTLSCSPISGHRSVSWYQQTPGQGLQFLFEYFSETQRNKGNFPGRFSGRQFSNSRSEMNVSTLELGDSALYLCASSLGLAGTGELFFGEGSRLTVL.

This chain uses TRBV25-1 with TRBJ2-1; the match to TRBD2 covers 8 bases. With 6 bases clipped from V and 3 bases from J, the junction kept 4 bases outside the gene matches. Germline V gives CDR1 MGHDK, CDR2 SYGVNS. This CDR3 spans 14 amino acids. The CDR3 here is CASSWTSYYNEQFF. DNA for the CDR3: TGTGCCAGCAGCTGGACTAGCTACTACAATGAGCAGTTCTTC.

This chain links TRBV9 with TRBJ2-3, with a weak D call TRBD2 (5 bases). The CDR3 loop spans 19 amino acids. Germline-derived CDR1 and CDR2 are SGDLS and YYNGEE. V gave up 4 bases and J gave up 1 base, with 25 bases separating them. The CDR3 DNA sequence: TGTGCCAGCAGCACAGACCCTAGATTTAGTGGGAGAGGCACAGATACGCAGTATTTT. The encoded protein is CASSTDPRFSGRGTDTQYF.

The V call is TRBV19, the J call TRBJ1-5, with D maybe TRBD1 (5 bases). The CDR3 is 16 residues long. From germline, CDR1 is LNHDA and CDR2 SQIVND (reference sequence). Trimming left V 3 bases short and J 3 bases short, with 15 bases between. CDR3 in amino acids: CASSMGRRLDNQPQHF. The CDR3 DNA sequence: TGTGCCAGTAGTATGGGGCGACGCTTGGACAATCAGCCCCAGCATTTT.

This clone has a handful of counts. The chain carries TRBV5-6 and TRBJ2-7, with D maybe TRBD2 (5 bases). The CDR3 consists of 12 residues. Germline CDR1 reads SGHDT; CDR2 reads YYEEEE. V lost 0 bases, J lost 7 bases, and 8 bases lay in between. The CDR3 loop reads CASSLDRGEQYF. The CDR3 DNA reads TGTGCCAGCAGCTTGGACCGCGGGGAGCAGTACTTC.

The chain is built from TRBV10-3 and TRBJ2-6; TRBD1 aligns across 9 bases. Germline V gene data show CDR1 as ENHRY and CDR2 as SYGVKD. V lost 10 bases to trimming and J lost 0 bases; unmatched junction nucleotides: 10. This CDR3 is 17 amino acids long. The CDR3 sequence is CATVRDRATSGANVLTF. The DNA of the CDR3 is TGTGCCACCGTCCGGGACAGGGCCACCTCTGGGGCCAACGTCCTGACTTTC.

This clone has at least ten counts. The chain links TRBV29-1 to TRBJ2-7; D possibly corresponds to TRBD2 (6 bases). This CDR3 contains 11 residues. With 6 bases removed from V and 2 bases from J, the gap between germline ends came to 8 bases. Germline CDR1 SQVTM, CDR2 ANQGSEA. As DNA, the CDR3 is TGCAGCGTGAGACTAGCCTACGAGCAGTACTTC. Translation: CSVRLAYEQYF.

The chain's CDR3 is CASSEAGVSYEQYF. DNA for the CDR3: TGTGCCAGCAGTGAGGCAGGGGTCTCCTACGAGCAGTACTTC. The chain has TRBV6-1 and TRBJ2-7; perhaps TRBD1 as D (6 bases). In germline, CDR1 is MNHNS, CDR2 SASEGT. V shed 3 bases and J shed 0 bases, with 9 bases lying between them. The CDR3 has 14 amino acids.